These 29 T cell receptor beta chains came from one sample sequenced in a study of technical replicates of blood from a handful of donors. The method was immunoSEQ multiplex PCR; TCRdb's version includes in-frame clones alone and lacks a portion of them. The sample consists of over 55,000 clones, around 85% of them appearing once. The sequencing sample was made of PBMCs. These receptors all stem from a human donor in good health. Some clones in this sample may be carry-over from other donors' samples.

This clone was picked up a small number of times. The chain couples TRBV6-5 to TRBJ1-5, with 9 nucleotides matching TRBD1. This CDR3 region has 15 residues. Trimming took 5 bases from V and 5 from J; bases not matched to a gene: 7. Germline V gene sequence: CDR1 MNHEY, CDR2 SVGAGI. The CDR3: CASSKFTGGDQPQHF. The CDR3 DNA follows: TGTGCCAGCAGTAAGTTTACAGGGGGCGATCAGCCCCAGCATTTT.

The V call is TRBV7-8, the J call TRBJ2-2; 8 bases align to TRBD2. The germline V gene encodes CDR1 SGHVS and CDR2 FQNEAQ. This CDR3 spans 15 amino acids. V trimming: 5 bases; J trimming: 2 bases; junction bases outside the gene matches: 4. The CDR3 region has the DNA TGTGCCAGCAGCGTTAGCGGGGTAAACACCGGGGAGCTGTTTTTT. The encoded protein is CASSVSGVNTGELFF.

The V and J genes are TRBV5-8 and TRBJ1-2; 7 bases are shared with TRBD1. In germline, CDR1 is SGHTS, CDR2 YDEGEE. The CDR3 is made up of 13 amino acids. Losses at the gene ends were 1 base for V and 6 bases for J; bases not matched to a gene: 3. In nucleotides, the CDR3 is TGTGCCAGCAGCTTGACAGGGGTACATGGCTACACCTTC. Encoded protein: CASSLTGVHGYTF.

The gene calls are TRBV5-1 and TRBJ2-7; 15 bases align to TRBD2. Germline trimming cut 4 bases from V and 0 bases from J; bases unmatched to any gene: 8. CDR1 is SGHRS and CDR2 is YFSETQ in the germline V gene. The CDR3 extends over 18 amino acids. Written as DNA, the CDR3 is TGCGCCAGCAGCCCGGGACTAGCGGGAGGTTCCTTCTCCTACGAGCAGTACTTC. Translation: CASSPGLAGGSFSYEQYF.

The rearrangement joins TRBV11-2 to TRBJ2-2; TRBD1 agrees at 8 bases. This CDR3 has 18 residues. V gave up 0 bases and J gave up 0 bases; unmatched junction bases: 6. Germline loops: CDR1 SGHAT, CDR2 FQNNGV. CDR3 in amino acids: CASSLDGTGPSNTGELFF. The CDR3 nucleotides read TGTGCCAGCAGCTTAGATGGGACAGGACCCTCGAACACCGGGGAGCTGTTTTTT.

This CDR3 reads CASSPSTVGQASYEQYF. The CDR3 DNA reads as TGTGCCAGCAGCCCGTCGACGGTCGGACAAGCCTCATACGAGCAGTACTTC. V usage is TRBV7-8 and J usage is TRBJ2-7; a possible D gene is TRBD1 (5 bases). Trimming left V 5 bases short and J 4 bases short, with 24 bases between. The CDR3 has 17 residues. CDR1 and CDR2 from the germline V gene are SGHVS and FQNEAQ.

This chain joins TRBV7-9 and TRBJ2-5; D remains unclear. V was cut by 1 base and J by 7 bases, with 16 bases left in between. Germline CDR1 reads SEHNR; CDR2 reads FQNEAQ (reference sequence). The CDR3 has 15 residues. The CDR3 protein is CASSLVVPPTGTQYF. The CDR3 DNA sequence: TGTGCCAGCAGCTTAGTTGTCCCCCCGACGGGGACCCAGTACTTC.

The chain links TRBV2 to TRBJ1-1, with 8 bases fitting TRBD1. CDR1 and CDR2 from the germline V gene are SNHLY and FYNNEI. J was trimmed by 4 bases and V by 5 bases; bases with no gene match: 3. This CDR3 spans 13 amino acids. CDR3 in amino acids: CASSRQGSTEAFF. DNA for the CDR3: TGTGCCAGCAGTCGACAGGGGAGCACTGAAGCTTTCTTT. The entire variable domain, with the rest obtained from reference TRBV2 and TRBJ1-1, is as follows: EPEVTQTPSHQVTQMGQEVILRCVPISNHLYFYWYRQILGQKVEFLVSFYNNEISEKSEIFDDQFSVERPDGSNFTLKIRSTKLEDSAMYFCASSRQGSTEAFFGQGTRLTVV.

This clone has more than one count but fewer than ten. This chain joins TRBV5-6 and TRBJ2-1, with 7 bases aligning to TRBD2. The junction had 2 bases not matched to a gene; V was cut back by 0 bases and J by 5 bases. Per the germline V gene, CDR1 is SGHDT and CDR2 is YYEEEE. The CDR3 contains 14 residues. This CDR3 reads CASSLGAGHNEQFF. The DNA of the CDR3 is TGTGCCAGCAGCTTGGGAGCGGGGCACAATGAGCAGTTCTTC.

The chain recombines TRBV7-6 with TRBJ2-7, with 7 bases identical to TRBD1. The ends lost 1 base at V and 1 base at J; junction bases unmatched: 4. The CDR3 is made up of 15 amino acids. Germline V gene data show CDR1 as SGHVS and CDR2 as FNYEAQ. Here the CDR3 DNA reads TGTGCCAGCAGCTTAGGACAGGGTATTTCCTACGAGCAGTACTTC. Encoded protein: CASSLGQGISYEQYF.

CDR3 amino acids: CASRLPRGGSGTGELFF. In DNA form, the CDR3 reads TGTGCAAGTCGCTTACCCCGTGGGGGGTCGGGCACCGGGGAGCTGTTTTTT. The chain is built from TRBV12-2 and TRBJ2-2; TRBD2 is taken as the D call from the table, unchecked against the DNA. TRBV12-2 is a listed pseudogene. There are 17 residues in the CDR3.

The chain has TRBV30 and TRBJ1-2; 7 bases are a match to TRBD1. There are 13 residues in the CDR3. J gave up 2 bases and V 2 bases, and 2 bases lay outside the gene matches. CDR1 is GTSNPN and CDR2 is SVGIG in the germline V gene (reference sequence). The CDR3 loop reads CAWSQTGNYGYTF. CDR3 bases: TGTGCCTGGAGTCAGACAGGGAACTATGGCTACACCTTC. Variable domain in full (rest from reference TRBV30 and TRBJ1-2): SQTIHQWPATLVQPVGSPLSLECTVEGTSNPNLYWYRQAAGRGLQLLFYSVGIGQISSEVPQNLSASRPQDRQFILSSKKLLLSDSGFYLCAWSQTGNYGYTFGSGTRLTVV.

This chain uses TRBV7-3 with TRBJ2-2, with TRBD1 matching 7 bases. Germline values: CDR1 SGHTA, CDR2 FQGTGA. V was clipped by 8 bases and J by 8 bases; unmatched bases: 8. The CDR3 spans 13 residues. CDR3: CASREGQSGELFF. CDR3 coding DNA: TGTGCCAGCCGAGAGGGACAGTCAGGGGAGCTGTTTTTT.

This chain uses TRBV6-6 with TRBJ2-2, with a tentative D call TRBD2 (6 bases). Germline values: CDR1 MNHNY, CDR2 SVGAGI (reference sequence). The CDR3 spans 15 residues. Trimming took off 6 bases at V and 4 bases at J, with 15 bases between the two ends. The CDR3 sequence is CASRASGFGTGELFF. In DNA form, the CDR3 reads TGTGCCAGCAGGGCAAGCGGGTTTGGCACCGGGGAGCTGTTTTTT.

The chain carries TRBV4-2 and TRBJ2-1, with 7 bases lining up with TRBD2. There are 18 residues in the CDR3. The ends lost 1 base at V and 2 bases at J; junction bases unmatched: 11. Germline-derived CDR1 and CDR2 are LGHNA and YNFKEQ. The CDR3 protein is CASSQGIVIGGAYNEQFF. The CDR3 DNA is TGTGCCAGCAGCCAAGGGATTGTGATTGGGGGGGCCTACAATGAGCAGTTCTTC.

The chain has TRBV18 and TRBJ2-3; 13 bases are shared with TRBD2. This CDR3 spans 15 amino acids. Germline V gene lookup returns CDR1 KGHSH and CDR2 LQKENI. Unmatched junction bases numbered 5, after V lost 2 bases and J lost 9 bases. The CDR3 reads CASSPVGTSGETQYF. In nucleotides, the CDR3 is TGTGCCAGCTCACCAGTCGGGACTAGCGGGGAGACGCAGTATTTT. The full variable domain, completed using reference TRBV18 and TRBJ2-3, is NAGVMQNPRHLVRRRGQEARLRCSPMKGHSHVYWYRQLPEEGLKFMVYLQKENIIDESGMPKERFSAEFPKEGPSILRIQQVVRGDSAAYFCASSPVGTSGETQYFGPGTRLTVL.

The V call is TRBV5-1, the J call TRBJ2-3; TRBD2 matches at 10 bases. The V gene's germline CDR1 is SGHRS and CDR2 YFSETQ. This CDR3 has 17 residues. Trimming took 4 bases from V and 1 from J; bases not matched to a gene: 9. The CDR3 DNA reads TGCGCCAGCAGCCAAACTAGCGGGATCTCACGCACAGATACGCAGTATTTT. Its protein is CASSQTSGISRTDTQYF.

The chain carries TRBV6-4 and TRBJ2-6; D gene ambiguous. Germline V lookup: CDR1 MRHNA, CDR2 SNTAGT. Trimming shortened V by 9 bases and J by 0 bases, and 15 bases separated the two germline ends. CDR3 length: 16 amino acids. The CDR3, as DNA: TGTGCCAGATTGACACGTAGAGACTCTGGGGCCAACGTCCTGACTTTC. Translated: CARLTRRDSGANVLTF.

This clone was seen only a few times. The chain links TRBV6-5 to TRBJ1-5; the match to TRBD1 covers 7 bases. Losses at the gene ends were 6 bases for V and 3 bases for J; bases not matched to a gene: 5. Looked up from germline, CDR1 is MNHEY and CDR2 is SVGAGI. The CDR3 consists of 14 residues. The CDR3 nucleotides are TGTGCCAGCAGGCTACAGGGGAACAATCAGCCCCAGCATTTT. This translates into CASRLQGNNQPQHF.

V gene TRBV5-5 combines with J gene TRBJ2-7, with 11 bases aligning to TRBD2. This CDR3 spans 20 amino acids. Germline-derived CDR1 and CDR2 are SGHKS and YYEKEE (reference sequence). J gave up 0 bases and V 0 bases, and 14 bases lay outside the gene matches. CDR3 in DNA: TGTGCCAGCAGCTTGGTTCTGCGTGCTAGCGGGGGGAAAAACTCCTACGAGCAGTACTTC. Encoded protein: CASSLVLRASGGKNSYEQYF.

The gene calls are TRBV7-6 and TRBJ2-1; 10 bases align to TRBD2. This CDR3 region has 14 residues. The junction had 2 bases not matched to a gene; V was cut back by 3 bases and J by 6 bases. The V gene's germline CDR1 is SGHVS and CDR2 FNYEAQ. The CDR3 DNA sequence: TGTGCCAGCAGCTTGGGACTAGCGCCCAATGAGCAGTTCTTC. Translated, it gives CASSLGLAPNEQFF.

V usage is TRBV2 and J usage is TRBJ2-7; 9 bases fit TRBD1. CDR1 and CDR2 from the germline V gene are SNHLY and FYNNEI. The CDR3 is made up of 15 amino acids. V was clipped by 3 bases and J by 2 bases; unmatched bases: 5. The CDR3 reads CASSEGQGGTYEQYF. CDR3 coding DNA: TGTGCCAGCAGTGAGGGACAGGGAGGGACCTACGAGCAGTACTTC.

The chain links TRBV19 to TRBJ2-7; 12 nucleotides line up with TRBD2. The CDR3 length is 15 residues. The V segment lost 5 bases and the J segment 3 bases; nucleotides outside the gene matches: 5. The germline CDR1 and CDR2 sequences are LNHDA and SQIVND (reference sequence). CDR3: CASSERTSGVYEQYF. DNA of the CDR3: TGTGCCAGTAGTGAAAGGACTAGCGGGGTCTACGAGCAGTACTTC. Full variable domain (missing parts from reference TRBV19 and TRBJ2-7): DGGITQSPKYLFRKEGQNVTLSCEQNLNHDAMYWYRQDPGQGLRLIYYSQIVNDFQKGDIAEGYSVSREKKESFPLTVTSAQKNPTAFYLCASSERTSGVYEQYFGPGTRLTVT.

V gene TRBV4-2 combines with J gene TRBJ1-2; TRBD1 matches at 7 bases. The CDR3 is 15 residues long. Germline CDR1 reads LGHNA; CDR2 reads YNFKEQ. The trim removed 4 bases at V and 4 bases at J, leaving 9 bases unmatched. The CDR3: CASSPQGQGVYGYTF. In nucleotides, the CDR3 is TGTGCCAGCAGCCCTCAGGGGCAGGGGGTCTATGGCTACACCTTC.

The rearrangement joins TRBV18 to TRBJ2-7; the match to TRBD2 covers 8 bases. The CDR3 covers 16 residues. Germline assignment: CDR1 KGHSH and CDR2 LQKENI. Trimming took 4 bases from V and 5 from J; bases not matched to a gene: 13. In DNA, the CDR3 is TGTGCCAGCTCACTCACGGGGGGGCTGGGTATCCACGAGCAGTACTTC. Translating gives CASSLTGGLGIHEQYF.

The chain uses TRBV6-5 and TRBJ2-7, with D maybe TRBD1 (5 bases). The length of the CDR3 is 14 residues. V lost 1 base to trimming and J lost 4 bases, with 11 bases between them. Per the germline V gene, CDR1 is MNHEY and CDR2 is SVGAGI. The chain's CDR3 is CASSYLRAGYEQYF. As DNA, the CDR3 is TGTGCCAGCAGTTACTTAAGAGCAGGGTACGAGCAGTACTTC.

The V and J genes are TRBV5-6 and TRBJ1-5; TRBD1 matches 8 bases. From germline, CDR1 is SGHDT and CDR2 YYEEEE. CDR3 length equals 15 residues. With V trimmed by 1 base and J by 3 bases, 3 bases remained unmatched. This CDR3 is CASSLLQGANQPQHF. DNA of the CDR3: TGTGCCAGCAGCTTGTTGCAGGGGGCCAATCAGCCCCAGCATTTT.

This clone turned up a few times. The rearrangement uses TRBV5-1 and TRBJ2-7; TRBD2 matches 8 bases. The CDR3 is 15 amino acids. Germline V gene lookup returns CDR1 SGHRS and CDR2 YFSETQ. Trimming took 4 bases from V and 2 from J; bases not matched to a gene: 8. The CDR3 here is CASSPGTSGTYEQYF. The CDR3 coding sequence is TGCGCCAGCAGCCCGGGAACTAGCGGTACCTACGAGCAGTACTTC.

The V call is TRBV19, the J call TRBJ2-5; weak D call: TRBD2 (5 bases). Trimming took 1 base from V and 2 from J, leaving 8 bases between them. The CDR3 is 14 amino acids. CDR1 and CDR2 from the germline V gene are LNHDA and SQIVND (reference sequence). The CDR3 loop is CASSIVSGQETQYF. The CDR3 DNA follows: TGTGCCAGTAGTATAGTAAGCGGACAAGAGACCCAGTACTTC. The entire variable domain, with the rest obtained from reference TRBV19 and TRBJ2-5, is as follows: DGGITQSPKYLFRKEGQNVTLSCEQNLNHDAMYWYRQDPGQGLRLIYYSQIVNDFQKGDIAEGYSVSREKKESFPLTVTSAQKNPTAFYLCASSIVSGQETQYFGPGTRLLVL.